This T cell receptor beta chain was retrieved from a study of beta chain features in type 1 diabetes. Study-wide points: Reduced insertions and increased deletions marked VDJ junctions in type 1 diabetes patients. Among patients, naive, central memory and Treg TCRB repertoires appeared more similar than among healthy donors.

Trimming took 3 bases from V and 9 from J; bases not matched to a gene: 12. There are 15 residues in the CDR3. Germline V gene lookup returns CDR1 MGHRA and CDR2 YSYEKL. The entirety of the isolated RNA underwent reverse transcription, so expressed TCRB transcripts were sequenced. Some clones are missing from TCRdb's copy, which holds only in-frame ones; the method was immunoSEQ multiplex PCR. The sample has 240,000 or so clones, roughly 70% seen once. About this clone itself: Antigen: not known.

Sequences were obtained from naive CD4+ T cells from blood. This chain connects TRBV4-1 to TRBJ2-5, with 8 positions matching TRBD2. This TCR was sampled from a man aged 25 to 45 in good health. In DNA form, the CDR3 reads TGCGCCAGCAGCCAGGAGCGGGAGCCCCAGGCGGCCCAGTACTTC. Its translation: CASSQEREPQAAQYF.